These 11 T cell receptor beta chains came from one sample sequenced in a study of T cell responses to AZD1222 COVID-19 vaccine. Only in-frame clones appear in the TCRdb table, and some are missing; sequencing was by immunoSEQ multiplex PCR. The sample has more than 150,000 clones; roughly 92% are singletons. Sequencing was performed on peripheral blood, taken on day 0 of AZD1222 vaccination. The source of these receptors is an adult in good health.

The sample holds one count of this clone. The chain links TRBV7-2 to TRBJ2-6; 7 bases map to TRBD1. The CDR3 is 15 residues long. From germline, CDR1 is SGHTA and CDR2 FQGNSA. The V gene end was trimmed by 5 bases and the J gene end by 1 base; junction bases not matched to a gene: 2. CDR3 sequence: CASSLGQSGANVLTF. For the CDR3, the DNA is TGTGCCAGCAGCCTGGGACAGTCTGGGGCCAACGTCCTGACTTTC.

The CDR3 coding sequence is TGTGCCAGCAGCGTAGGGACTAGCCACTACGAGCAGTACTTC. Protein: CASSVGTSHYEQYF. V and J are TRBV9 and TRBJ2-7; 8 nucleotides match TRBD2. The CDR3 length is 14 residues. CDR1 SGDLS and CDR2 YYNGEE come from the germline V gene. J was trimmed by 3 bases and V by 0 bases; bases with no gene match: 2.

The chain employs TRBV7-2 and TRBJ2-1, with 7 bases matching TRBD2. J lost 2 bases, V lost 1 base, and 5 bases had no gene match. This CDR3 has 16 residues. The germline CDR1 and CDR2 sequences are SGHTA and FQGNSA. CDR3 residues: CASSLGAGLTYNEQFF. The CDR3 bases are TGTGCCAGCAGCTTAGGAGCGGGACTGACCTACAATGAGCAGTTCTTC.

The rearrangement links TRBV14 to TRBJ1-2, with 7 bases aligning to TRBD1. From germline, CDR1 is SGHDN and CDR2 FVKESK. V was pared by 4 bases and J by 7 bases, with 21 bases of the junction left unmatched. This CDR3 comprises 18 residues. CDR3 in DNA: TGTGCCAGCAGCCCACAAACAAGAGGACAGGCTAGACGGGCTGGCTACACCTTC. Its protein is CASSPQTRGQARRAGYTF.

The chain has TRBV30 and TRBJ1-2; D is undetermined. This CDR3 is built from 13 residues. Germline-derived CDR1 and CDR2 are GTSNPN and SVGIG (reference sequence). V was shortened by 4 bases and J by 8 bases, with 17 bases between the two germline ends. CDR3 in amino acids: CAWNRGGYQGYTF. CDR3 nucleotide sequence: TGTGCCTGGAACCGAGGAGGTTATCAAGGCTACACCTTC. The variable domain in full, completed from reference TRBV30 and TRBJ1-2, reads SQTIHQWPATLVQPVGSPLSLECTVEGTSNPNLYWYRQAAGRGLQLLFYSVGIGQISSEVPQNLSASRPQDRQFILSSKKLLLSDSGFYLCAWNRGGYQGYTFGSGTRLTVV.

This sequence joins TRBV10-1 and TRBJ2-2, with D tentatively TRBD2 (6 bases). Deletions cut 6 bases from V and 6 bases from J, with 17 bases between. The CDR3 is 15 amino acids. The V gene's germline CDR1 is WNHNN and CDR2 SYGVQD (reference sequence). CDR3 loop: CASSANLASAGELFF. The DNA for the CDR3 is TGCGCCAGCAGCGCTAATCTAGCGTCGGCCGGGGAGCTGTTTTTT.

This chain connects TRBV7-2 to TRBJ1-3; D perhaps matches TRBD1 (6 bases). There are 16 residues in the CDR3. The V and J ends lost 5 bases and 3 bases respectively, with 17 bases between them. Germline loops: CDR1 SGHTA, CDR2 FQGNSA. The chain's CDR3 is CASSPQAGGVGNTIYF. The CDR3 bases are TGTGCCAGCAGCCCCCAGGCGGGGGGCGTTGGAAACACCATATATTTT.

The chain is built from TRBV5-1 and TRBJ2-1; D gene unclear. Per germline, CDR1 SGHRS and CDR2 YFSETQ. Trimming removed 0 bases at V and 9 bases at J, with 22 bases between. CDR3 length equals 17 residues. The CDR3 here is CASSLAPGGLESSEQFF. The CDR3 nucleotides read TGCGCCAGCAGCTTGGCCCCGGGTGGTCTAGAGTCCAGTGAGCAGTTCTTC.

The V call is TRBV5-1, the J call TRBJ1-4; the match to TRBD1 covers 9 bases. The ends lost 3 bases at V and 6 bases at J; junction bases unmatched: 6. Looked up from germline, CDR1 is SGHRS and CDR2 is YFSETQ. The CDR3 loop spans 15 amino acids. The CDR3 DNA is TGCGCCAGCAGCTCTTGGACAGGGGCTGATGAAAAACTGTTTTTT. Translation: CASSSWTGADEKLFF.

The CDR3 loop is CASSSSEGPYNEQFF. Here the CDR3 DNA reads TGTGCCAGCAGTTCCTCAGAGGGTCCCTACAATGAGCAGTTCTTC. The chain has TRBV27 and TRBJ2-1, with a tentative D call TRBD2 (5 bases). The V end lost 4 bases, the J end lost 2 bases, and 12 bases lay between the germline ends. CDR1 is MNHEY and CDR2 is SMNVEV in the germline V gene (reference sequence). CDR3 length: 15 residues.

J is TRBJ2-3 and V is TRBV20-1; D might be TRBD1 or TRBD2, each matching 5 bases. V dropped 3 bases and J dropped 1 base, with 14 bases sitting between them. The CDR3 sequence is 15 residues long. Germline CDR1 and CDR2: DFQATT and SNEGSKA (reference sequence). The CDR3 nucleotides are TGCAGTGCTAGTTGGACGAGAGGGGGCACAGATACGCAGTATTTT. Protein product: CSASWTRGGTDTQYF.